This T cell receptor (beta chain) was profiled in a study of beta chain features in type 1 diabetes (dated by TCRdb to the late 2010s). Regarding the research as a whole: Patients and healthy donors did not differ in mean age, gender distribution, total cell number or subset yield. A total of 90 million to 120 million sorted cells were examined across all samples, and a strong correlation was observed between cell number per subset and RNA yield. The study compared the TCRB repertoires of sorted circulating CD4+ T cell subsets in recently diagnosed type 1 diabetes patients with those in matched healthy donors. Naive and central memory subsets were obtained from all 28 donors, but regulatory and stem cell-like memory subsets were isolated from only 8 patients and about eight healthy donors.

Ends trimmed: V by 2 bases, J by 6 bases; bases unmatched to a gene: 13. From the cysteine through the phenylalanine, the CDR3 covers 20 amino acids. The only DNA kept is the CDR3, 60 bases in frame from the first base. As encoded in the germline V gene, CDR1 is ENHRY while CDR2 is SYGVKD. Each donor gave one peripheral blood draw, averaging roughly 100 mL, which was collected into heparinised tubes. A BD FACSAria II was used to sort naive, central memory, regulatory and stem cell-like memory CD4+ T cells with a panel that included CD45RO, CCR7, CD25, CD127, CD95 and CD27. A purity above 98% was achieved for all sorted populations. PBMCs were separated immediately by Lymphoprep density gradient centrifugation and were stained directly, without being cultured. To minimize batch effects, samples were stained and sorted in pairs, one healthy donor with one patient per experiment. The entire amount of isolated RNA was reverse transcribed using the High Capacity cDNA Reverse Transcription Kit, so the sequenced TCRB transcripts were expressed ones. Naive, central memory and regulatory T cell samples underwent deep immunoSEQ sequencing, averaging around 3.7 million total reads per sample. After sorted cells were lysed in RLT buffer, RNA was extracted with DNase-treated RNeasy Micro or Mini kits, with the choice depending on cell number. Each cell subset was processed on its own to prevent cross-contamination, while patient and healthy donor samples were processed together. The immunoSEQ multiplex PCR was used to amplify TCRB sequences from cDNA, yielding 87-bp fragments that span the CDR3 region. Amplicons were sequenced on the Illumina HiSeq platform. From the authors' description of their analysis: Synthetic template baselines were used to correct PCR bias computationally, reads within Hamming distance 2 were collapsed, and singletons that could not be merged were discarded. Reads were aligned to IMGT to assign V, D and J genes, CDR3 length, and insertions or deletions at six rearrangement sites. Within each subset, clonotype counts were normalized to the number of sorted cells before true diversity and Gini coefficients were calculated with the tcR R package. Repertoire sharing was quantified using the overlap coefficient calculated on TCRB nucleotide sequences. As a proxy for the pre-selection repertoire, out-of-frame TCRB sequences from naive cells were analyzed. TCRdb took over this immuneACCESS table, retaining in-frame rearrangements with V and J assigned. Such tables are incomplete; in checked studies, under half of the missing clones stem from an unresolved V gene, and the remainder is unexplained. That table furnishes V, J and clone size, whereas the DNA furnished D and trimming. The table for this sample lists about 900,000 clones; roughly 17% of them were counted only once. The ten largest clones add up to 0.02% to 0.025% of the sample.

With regard to this clone: Its recognized antigen is unknown. No base quality values were provided; no much bigger clone lies one nucleotide off.

The paper's findings and limits, for the study overall: In all four CD4+ subsets, TCRB CDR3 length was moderately but significantly shorter in type 1 diabetes patients. HLA sub-analyses involved small numbers of individuals, so any influence of HLA type on TCRB rearrangement remained unresolved. PCR may preferentially amplify shorter templates, but because patient and control samples were amplified and corrected together, any resulting skew would affect both groups equally. Because cDNA rather than genomic DNA was sequenced, highly expressing activated cells could have been over-represented, although no difference in activation and CD3 levels was found between groups. At VDJ recombination sites, type 1 diabetes patients had fewer insertions and more deleted nucleotides, which implies abnormalities in thymic rearrangement. Naive, central memory and regulatory TCRB repertoires appeared to be more alike among patients than among healthy donors.

The TCR was taken from a woman between 18 and 29 years old in good health. The source material was naive CD4+ T cells from blood. The cell subset or site label, as the study defines it: true naive CD4+ T cells. This sequence uses TRBV10-3 and TRBJ2-1; TRBD2 matches 16 bases in the middle. The nucleotide sequence is given as TGTGCCATCAGTGAGAGCCCGGGACTAGCGGGAGGGTCGAGGAGCAATGAGCAGTTCTTC. Translated, it reads CAISESPGLAGGSRSNEQFF.